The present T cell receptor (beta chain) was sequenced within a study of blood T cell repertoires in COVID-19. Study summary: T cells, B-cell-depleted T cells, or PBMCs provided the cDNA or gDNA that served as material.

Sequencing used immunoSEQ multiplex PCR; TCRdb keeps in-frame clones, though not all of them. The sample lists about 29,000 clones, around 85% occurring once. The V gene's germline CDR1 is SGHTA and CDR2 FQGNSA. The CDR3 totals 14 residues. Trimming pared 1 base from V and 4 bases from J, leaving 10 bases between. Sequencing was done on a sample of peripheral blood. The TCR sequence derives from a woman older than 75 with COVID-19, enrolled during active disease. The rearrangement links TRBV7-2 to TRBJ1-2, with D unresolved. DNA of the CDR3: TGTGCCAGCAGCTTAGTCTCGACAAGCTATGGCTACACCTTC. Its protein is CASSLVSTSYGYTF.